These T cell receptor beta chains were read from a single sample in a study of early T cells in non-severe SARS-CoV-2 infection. TCRdb recomputed calls from the 5' RACE reads with MiXCR, one row per CDR3 protein. The sample contains 40,000 or so distinct CDR3 sequences, about 7.4% of which appear only once. Sample: whole blood, taken at baseline. The receptor source for this set is an adult who was a healthcare worker with PCR-confirmed SARS-CoV-2 infection or an uninfected control (not recorded which). Both conserved end residues are part of each CDR3. D genes are given only for firm matches. The size field is filled for only some rows; it gives once, few, many or a size class.

CDR3 protein: CASSILAGLETQYF; CDR3 DNA: TGTGCCAGTAGTATTCTAGCGGGGTTGGAGACCCAGTACTTC; J gene: TRBJ2-5; D gene: TRBD2; clone size: -; CDR3 length: 14; V gene: TRBV19
CDR3 protein: CASRQEWDRFNTEAFF; CDR3 DNA: TGTGCCAGCAGACAAGAATGGGACAGATTTAACACTGAAGCTTTCTTT; J gene: TRBJ1-1; D gene: TRBD1; clone size: -; CDR3 length: 16; V gene: TRBV6-5
CDR3 protein: CSAKDGLAGELYEQYF; CDR3 DNA: TGCAGTGCCAAAGACGGACTAGCGGGGGAGTTATACGAGCAGTACTTC; J gene: TRBJ2-7; D gene: TRBD2; clone size: -; CDR3 length: 16; V gene: TRBV20-1
CDR3 protein: CASSPQLNTEAFF; CDR3 DNA: TGTGCCAGCAGTCCACAGTTGAACACTGAAGCTTTCTTT; J gene: TRBJ1-1; D gene: -; clone size: many; CDR3 length: 13; V gene: TRBV6-6
CDR3 protein: CASTLAAGYEQYF; CDR3 DNA: TGTGCCAGCACCCTAGCGGCGGGCTACGAGCAGTACTTC; J gene: TRBJ2-7; D gene: TRBD2; clone size: -; CDR3 length: 13; V gene: TRBV6-1
CDR3 protein: CASSAEGARQPQHF; CDR3 DNA: TGTGCCAGCAGTGCGGAGGGGGCTAGGCAGCCCCAGCATTTT; J gene: TRBJ1-5; D gene: TRBD1; clone size: -; CDR3 length: 14; V gene: TRBV6-1
CDR3 protein: CASSQGLRDIKTQYF; CDR3 DNA: TGTGCCAGCAGTCAGGGGCTCCGGGACATAAAGACCCAGTACTTC; J gene: TRBJ2-5; D gene: -; clone size: many; CDR3 length: 15; V gene: TRBV6-2/TRBV6-3
CDR3 protein: CASSRDSFQETQYF; CDR3 DNA: TGTGCCAGCAGCCGCGACAGCTTTCAAGAGACCCAGTACTTC; J gene: TRBJ2-5; D gene: -; clone size: -; CDR3 length: 14; V gene: TRBV11-2
CDR3 protein: CASSLAGTGNTGELFF; CDR3 DNA: TGTGCCAGCAGTCTAGCCGGGACAGGGAACACCGGGGAGCTGTTTTTT; J gene: TRBJ2-2; D gene: TRBD1; clone size: few; CDR3 length: 16; V gene: TRBV6-1
CDR3 protein: CASRPGQTNEKLFF; CDR3 DNA: TGTGCCAGCAGGCCGGGACAGACTAATGAAAAACTGTTTTTT; J gene: TRBJ1-4; D gene: TRBD1; clone size: many; CDR3 length: 14; V gene: TRBV6-6
CDR3 protein: CASLSDSADTQYF; CDR3 DNA: TGTGCCAGCTTGTCGGATTCCGCAGATACGCAGTATTTT; J gene: TRBJ2-3; D gene: -; clone size: -; CDR3 length: 13; V gene: TRBV11-3
CDR3 protein: CASSETGGSNTGELFF; CDR3 DNA: TGTGCCAGCAGCGAGACAGGGGGCTCGAACACCGGGGAGCTGTTTTTT; J gene: TRBJ2-2; D gene: TRBD1; clone size: -; CDR3 length: 16; V gene: TRBV3-1
CDR3 protein: CASGDGGETGEQYF; CDR3 DNA: TGTGCCAGCGGGGATGGCGGGGAGACAGGCGAGCAGTACTTC; J gene: TRBJ2-7; D gene: -; clone size: few; CDR3 length: 14; V gene: TRBV2
CDR3 protein: CASGLRSGTDTQYF; CDR3 DNA: TGTGCTAGTGGCCTTAGGTCGGGCACAGATACGCAGTATTTT; J gene: TRBJ2-3; D gene: -; clone size: -; CDR3 length: 14; V gene: TRBV12-5
CDR3 protein: CASSEQGRPDTQYF; CDR3 DNA: TGTGCCAGCAGTGAACAGGGCCGGCCAGATACGCAGTATTTT; J gene: TRBJ2-3; D gene: -; clone size: few; CDR3 length: 14; V gene: TRBV6-1
CDR3 protein: CASSLEYGGRPGYTF; CDR3 DNA: TGTGCCAGCAGCTTAGAGTATGGTGGGCGCCCCGGCTACACCTTC; J gene: TRBJ1-2; D gene: -; clone size: few; CDR3 length: 15; V gene: TRBV11-2
CDR3 protein: CATSRGAGGSTDTQYF; CDR3 DNA: TGTGCCACCAGCAGAGGTGCGGGGGGGAGCACAGATACGCAGTATTTT; J gene: TRBJ2-3; D gene: TRBD2; clone size: few; CDR3 length: 16; V gene: TRBV15
CDR3 protein: CASSDSSTGELFF; CDR3 DNA: TGTGCCAGCAGTGACTCGAGCACCGGGGAGCTGTTTTTT; J gene: TRBJ2-2; D gene: -; clone size: many; CDR3 length: 13; V gene: TRBV6-4
CDR3 protein: CASSFDGLITYEQYF; CDR3 DNA: TGTGCCAGCAGCTTCGACGGATTAATAACCTACGAGCAGTACTTC; J gene: TRBJ2-7; D gene: -; clone size: -; CDR3 length: 15; V gene: TRBV5-6
CDR3 protein: CASSLVQGEYNEQFF; CDR3 DNA: TGCGCCAGCAGCTTGGTACAGGGGGAATACAATGAGCAGTTCTTC; J gene: TRBJ2-1; D gene: TRBD1; clone size: -; CDR3 length: 15; V gene: TRBV5-1
CDR3 protein: CASGFPRRDYGYTF; CDR3 DNA: TGTGCCAGCGGGTTTCCCCGGCGGGACTATGGCTACACCTTC; J gene: TRBJ1-2; D gene: -; clone size: -; CDR3 length: 14; V gene: TRBV12-3/TRBV12-4
CDR3 protein: CASSSTGGWEETQYF; CDR3 DNA: TGTGCCAGCAGCTCAACAGGGGGCTGGGAAGAGACCCAGTACTTC; J gene: TRBJ2-5; D gene: TRBD1; clone size: few; CDR3 length: 15; V gene: TRBV5-6
CDR3 protein: CASSLDRGLGNQPQHF; CDR3 DNA: TGTGCCAGCAGTCTGGACAGGGGGCTGGGCAATCAGCCCCAGCATTTT; J gene: TRBJ1-5; D gene: TRBD1; clone size: -; CDR3 length: 16; V gene: TRBV12-3/TRBV12-4
CDR3 protein: CSARQGAGEQFF; CDR3 DNA: TGCAGTGCTAGGCAGGGGGCTGGTGAGCAGTTCTTC; J gene: TRBJ2-1; D gene: TRBD1; clone size: few; CDR3 length: 12; V gene: TRBV20-1
CDR3 protein: CASSPEPYNSPLHF; CDR3 DNA: TGTGCCAGCAGCCCAGAGCCCTATAATTCACCCCTCCACTTT; J gene: TRBJ1-6; D gene: -; clone size: -; CDR3 length: 14; V gene: TRBV7-9
CDR3 protein: CASSEHRGTEAFF; CDR3 DNA: TGTGCCAGCAGTGAACACAGGGGCACTGAAGCTTTCTTT; J gene: TRBJ1-1; D gene: TRBD1; clone size: many; CDR3 length: 13; V gene: TRBV6-4
CDR3 protein: CASSHYDITGELFF; CDR3 DNA: TGTGCCAGCAGCCACTACGATATTACCGGGGAGCTGTTTTTT; J gene: TRBJ2-2; D gene: -; clone size: many; CDR3 length: 14; V gene: TRBV6-2/TRBV6-3
CDR3 protein: CASSPKDYQETQYF; CDR3 DNA: TGTGCCAGCAGTCCAAAGGACTACCAAGAGACCCAGTACTTC; J gene: TRBJ2-5; D gene: -; clone size: many; CDR3 length: 14; V gene: TRBV27
CDR3 protein: CASSQTVVNDEQFF; CDR3 DNA: TGTGCCAGCAGCCAAACGGTCGTAAACGATGAGCAGTTCTTC; J gene: TRBJ2-1; D gene: -; clone size: few; CDR3 length: 14; V gene: TRBV14
CDR3 protein: CASSLGSPSENTIYF; CDR3 DNA: TGTGCCAGCAGCCTAGGGTCCCCCTCTGAAAACACCATATATTTT; J gene: TRBJ1-3; D gene: -; clone size: many; CDR3 length: 15; V gene: TRBV7-9
CDR3 protein: CASSPFASGGDEQFF; CDR3 DNA: TGTGCCAGCAGCCCCTTTGCTAGCGGGGGTGATGAGCAGTTCTTC; J gene: TRBJ2-1; D gene: TRBD2; clone size: many; CDR3 length: 15; V gene: TRBV12-3/TRBV12-4
CDR3 protein: CSARTSTGGNSPLHF; CDR3 DNA: TGCAGTGCTAGGACGTCGACAGGGGGTAATTCACCCCTCCACTTT; J gene: TRBJ1-6; D gene: TRBD1; clone size: few; CDR3 length: 15; V gene: TRBV20-1
CDR3 protein: CAISEQDRNSPLHF; CDR3 DNA: TGTGCCATCAGTGAACAGGACAGAAATTCACCCCTCCACTTT; J gene: TRBJ1-6; D gene: -; clone size: -; CDR3 length: 14; V gene: TRBV10-3
CDR3 protein: CASSKGTGGLGYTF; CDR3 DNA: TGTGCCAGCAGCAAGGGGACAGGGGGACTTGGCTACACCTTC; J gene: TRBJ1-2; D gene: TRBD1; clone size: many; CDR3 length: 14; V gene: TRBV14
CDR3 protein: CASSVNNLSNQPQHF; CDR3 DNA: TGTGCCAGCAGTGTAAACAACCTCAGCAATCAGCCCCAGCATTTT; J gene: TRBJ1-5; D gene: -; clone size: few; CDR3 length: 15; V gene: TRBV2
CDR3 protein: CASNTGTTDTQYF; CDR3 DNA: TGTGCCAGCAACACAGGGACCACAGATACGCAGTATTTT; J gene: TRBJ2-3; D gene: -; clone size: -; CDR3 length: 13; V gene: TRBV7-9
CDR3 protein: CASSQGSQGILSGNTIYF; CDR3 DNA: TGTGCCAGCAGCCAAGGGTCCCAGGGGATACTGTCTGGAAACACCATATATTTT; J gene: TRBJ1-3; D gene: -; clone size: few; CDR3 length: 18; V gene: TRBV3-1
CDR3 protein: CASSYGQGRGEQYF; CDR3 DNA: TGTGCCAGCAGTTACGGGCAGGGTCGAGGCGAGCAGTACTTC; J gene: TRBJ2-7; D gene: -; clone size: many; CDR3 length: 14; V gene: TRBV6-5
CDR3 protein: CASSESSGGKATQYF; CDR3 DNA: TGCGCCAGCAGTGAGTCTAGCGGGGGGAAGGCGACCCAGTACTTC; J gene: TRBJ2-5; D gene: TRBD2; clone size: few; CDR3 length: 15; V gene: TRBV10-1
CDR3 protein: CASSLVSQRNEKLFF; CDR3 DNA: TGCGCCAGCAGCCTCGTCAGCCAAAGAAATGAAAAACTGTTTTTT; J gene: TRBJ1-4; D gene: -; clone size: many; CDR3 length: 15; V gene: TRBV4-1
CDR3 protein: CASSLGRNTDTQYF; CDR3 DNA: TGTGCCAGCAGCTTGGGCAGGAACACAGATACGCAGTATTTT; J gene: TRBJ2-3; D gene: -; clone size: -; CDR3 length: 14; V gene: TRBV11-2
CDR3 protein: CASSLQTGNTGELFF; CDR3 DNA: TGTGCCAGCAGCTTACAGACAGGGAACACCGGGGAGCTGTTTTTT; J gene: TRBJ2-2; D gene: -; clone size: -; CDR3 length: 15; V gene: TRBV7-6
CDR3 protein: CASSLGDLTGNTIYF; CDR3 DNA: TGTGCCAGCAGTTTAGGGGATTTAACTGGAAACACCATATATTTT; J gene: TRBJ1-3; D gene: -; clone size: many; CDR3 length: 15; V gene: TRBV28
CDR3 protein: CASSSRQGNLRYTF; CDR3 DNA: TGTGCCAGCAGCTCCCGACAGGGGAATTTGCGCTACACCTTC; J gene: TRBJ1-2; D gene: TRBD1; clone size: few; CDR3 length: 14; V gene: TRBV7-2
CDR3 protein: CASSGGLVGTRELFF; CDR3 DNA: TGCGCCAGCAGCGGGGGACTAGTTGGCACCAGGGAGCTGTTTTTT; J gene: TRBJ2-2; D gene: TRBD2; clone size: -; CDR3 length: 15; V gene: TRBV5-1
CDR3 protein: CASSEGLHNEQFF; CDR3 DNA: TGTGCCAGCAGTGAAGGCTTGCACAATGAGCAGTTCTTC; J gene: TRBJ2-1; D gene: -; clone size: many; CDR3 length: 13; V gene: TRBV2
CDR3 protein: CSAATGKDGYTF; CDR3 DNA: TGCAGTGCTGCTACAGGGAAGGATGGCTACACCTTC; J gene: TRBJ1-2; D gene: -; clone size: few; CDR3 length: 12; V gene: TRBV20-1